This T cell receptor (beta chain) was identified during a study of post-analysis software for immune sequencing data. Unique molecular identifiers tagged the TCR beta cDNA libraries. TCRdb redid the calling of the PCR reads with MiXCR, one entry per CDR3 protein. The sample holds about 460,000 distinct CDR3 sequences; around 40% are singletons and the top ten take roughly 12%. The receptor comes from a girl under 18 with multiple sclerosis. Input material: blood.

The CDR3 DNA reads as TGCGCCAGCAGCTTGGGGTCTATTCGTACAGGGAGGCGGAACACTGAAGCTTTCTTT. Protein product: CASSLGSIRTGRRNTEAFF. The V gene is TRBV5-1, the J gene TRBJ1-1, with D possibly TRBD1 on 6 matching bases. The V end lost 0 bases, the J end lost 1 base, and 22 bases lay between the germline ends. The CDR3 is 19 residues long. The germline gives CDR1 SGHRS, CDR2 YFSETQ.